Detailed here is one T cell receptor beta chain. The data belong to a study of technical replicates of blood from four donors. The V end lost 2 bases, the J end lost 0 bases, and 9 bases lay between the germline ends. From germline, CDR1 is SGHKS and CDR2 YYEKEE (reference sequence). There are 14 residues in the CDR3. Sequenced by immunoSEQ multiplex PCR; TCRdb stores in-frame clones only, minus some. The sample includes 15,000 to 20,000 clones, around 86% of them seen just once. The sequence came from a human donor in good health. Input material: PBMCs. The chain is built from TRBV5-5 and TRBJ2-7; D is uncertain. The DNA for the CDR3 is TGTGCCAGCAGCTTTTATGAGAGCTCCTACGAGCAGTACTTC. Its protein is CASSFYESSYEQYF.